The following is a T cell receptor (beta chain) sequence with its context. Antigen specificity is unknown. This entry belongs to a study of cytomegalovirus exposure and HLA in healthy donors. CDR3 length: 14 amino acids. V lost 7 bases to trimming and J lost 4 bases; unmatched junction nucleotides: 6. Study outcomes and limitations: Reportedly, HLA-A and HLA-B alleles of most subjects were accurately predicted from TCR beta. Equally common other TCR beta chains were less clonally expanded than HLA-associated ones, a later analysis found.

With 60 Vbeta and 13 Jbeta primers, the PCR was carried out. Profiled with immunoSEQ multiplex PCR; TCRdb holds only in-frame clones, not every one. The sample yields about 93,000 clones, around 81% seen once. This chain joins TRBV23-1 and TRBJ2-7; 11 bases are a match to TRBD2. TRBV23-1 is labeled an ORF, and its function is uncertain. The sample taken for sequencing was PBMCs. This TCR came from a man aged 30 to 45 in good health and CMV-seronegative. The CDR3 DNA follows: TGCGCCAGCATGACTAGCGGGACTTTATACGAGCAGTACGTC. It specifies CASMTSGTLYEQYV.